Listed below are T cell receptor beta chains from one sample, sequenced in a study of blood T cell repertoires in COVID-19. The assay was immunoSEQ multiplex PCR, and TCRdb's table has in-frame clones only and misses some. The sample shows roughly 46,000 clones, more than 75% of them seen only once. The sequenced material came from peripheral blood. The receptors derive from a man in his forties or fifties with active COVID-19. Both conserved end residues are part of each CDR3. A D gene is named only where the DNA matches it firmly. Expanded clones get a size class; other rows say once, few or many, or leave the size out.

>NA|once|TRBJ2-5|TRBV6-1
TGTGCCAGCAGTGAACAGGGTGTCGAGACCCAGTACTTC
CASSEQGVETQYF
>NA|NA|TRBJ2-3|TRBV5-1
TGCGCCAGCAGAGACGTACTAAGCACAGATACGCAGTATTTT
CASRDVLSTDTQYF
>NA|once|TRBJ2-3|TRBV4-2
TGTGCCAGCAGCCGATCCGGGACACCTCCCACAGATACGCAGTATTTT
CASSRSGTPPTDTQYF
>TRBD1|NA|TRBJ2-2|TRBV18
TGTGCCAGCTCACCGACAGGGAAGGTGGGCGGGGAGCTGTTTTTT
CASSPTGKVGGELFF
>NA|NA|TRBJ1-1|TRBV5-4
TGTGCCAGCAGCGGGGACGGGGGGAACACTGAAGCTTTCTTT
CASSGDGGNTEAFF
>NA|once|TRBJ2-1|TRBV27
TGTGCCAGCAGTCCCCCTCGTTCCGGGGGTGAGCAGTTCTTC
CASSPPRSGGEQFF
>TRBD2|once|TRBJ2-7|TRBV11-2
TGTGCCAGCAGCTCTGGACTAGCGGACTACGAGCAGTACTTC
CASSSGLADYEQYF
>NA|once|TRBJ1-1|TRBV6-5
TGTGCCAGCAGTTACTCCACAGGGAACACTGAAGCTTTCTTT
CASSYSTGNTEAFF
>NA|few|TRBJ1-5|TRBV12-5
TGTGCTAGTGGTTTGGCGGAGAATCAGCCCCAGCATTTT
CASGLAENQPQHF
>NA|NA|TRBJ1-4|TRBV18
TGTGCCAGCTCATACCGGGAGAAGGAAAAACTGTTTTTT
CASSYREKEKLFF
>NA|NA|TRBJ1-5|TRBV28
NA
CASSSSGGGNQPQHF
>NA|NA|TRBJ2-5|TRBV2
TGTGCCAGCAGGCTACAGGGCTTGGTGGGAGAGACCCAGTACTTC
CASRLQGLVGETQYF
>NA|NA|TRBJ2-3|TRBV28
TGTGCCAGCAGTTCACAGGGCACCCGGACAGATACGCAGTATTTT
CASSSQGTRTDTQYF
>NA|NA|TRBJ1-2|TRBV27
TGTGCCAGCTTTGCTTTGCGGGGGCCGTGGGCTGGCTACACCTTC
CASFALRGPWAGYTF
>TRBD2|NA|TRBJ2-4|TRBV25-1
TGTGCCAGCAGTGAACCGGGAGGGGGGGCGGCCAAAAACATTCAGTACTTC
CASSEPGGGAAKNIQYF
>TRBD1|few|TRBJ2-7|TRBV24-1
TGTGCCACCAGTGATCAACACGGGACAGGGGGCTCCTACGAGCAGTACTTC
CATSDQHGTGGSYEQYF
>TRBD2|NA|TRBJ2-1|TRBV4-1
TGCGCCAGCAGCCAAGCATCCTTAGCGGGGGCCCGGGTTGCGCAGTTCTTC
CASSQASLAGARVAQFF
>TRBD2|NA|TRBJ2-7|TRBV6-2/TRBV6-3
TGTGCCAGCAGTCCCCCCCGCTCGACTAGCGCGATCTACGAGCAGTACTTC
CASSPPRSTSAIYEQYF
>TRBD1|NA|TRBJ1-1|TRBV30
TGTGCCTTGTCCCGGGACAGCGACACTGAAGCTTTCTTT
CALSRDSDTEAFF
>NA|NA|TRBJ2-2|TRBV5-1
TGCGCCAGCAGCTTGGCGGGGACGAACACCGGGGAGCTGTTTTTT
CASSLAGTNTGELFF
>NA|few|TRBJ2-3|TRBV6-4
TGTGCCAGCAGTGACTCCTGGGCCGCCACAGATACGCAGTATTTT
CASSDSWAATDTQYF
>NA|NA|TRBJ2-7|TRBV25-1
TGTGCCAGCAGTGAAGGCAGCGCCTACGAGCAGTACTTC
CASSEGSAYEQYF
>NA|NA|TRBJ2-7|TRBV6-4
TGTGCCAGCAGATCAGACTACAACTCGGACTACGAGCAGTACTTC
CASRSDYNSDYEQYF
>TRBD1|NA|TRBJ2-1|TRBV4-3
TGCGCCAGCAGCCAAGATCTGGCGGGACAGGGGGCCAATGAGCAGTTCTTC
CASSQDLAGQGANEQFF
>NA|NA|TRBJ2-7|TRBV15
TGTGCCACCAGCAGAGATCATAGCGCCTACGAGCAGTACTTC
CATSRDHSAYEQYF